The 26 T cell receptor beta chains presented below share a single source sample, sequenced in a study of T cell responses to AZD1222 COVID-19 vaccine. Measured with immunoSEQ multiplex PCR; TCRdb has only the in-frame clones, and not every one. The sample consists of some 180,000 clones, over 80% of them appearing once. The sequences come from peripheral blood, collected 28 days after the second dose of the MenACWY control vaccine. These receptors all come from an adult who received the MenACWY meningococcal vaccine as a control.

The DNA for the CDR3 is TGTGCCAGCAGTTCCCCCCAGGGGGGTCCTTCCTACGAGCAGTACTTC. Its protein product is CASSSPQGGPSYEQYF. V and J are TRBV28 and TRBJ2-7; a weak D match, TRBD1 (7 bases). The CDR3 spans 16 residues. Per the germline V gene, CDR1 is MDHEN and CDR2 is SYDVKM. Trimming left V 4 bases short and J 1 base short, with 17 bases between.

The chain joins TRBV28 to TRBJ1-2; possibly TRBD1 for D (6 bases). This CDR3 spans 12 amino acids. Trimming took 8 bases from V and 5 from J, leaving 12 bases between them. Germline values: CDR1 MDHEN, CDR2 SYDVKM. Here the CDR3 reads CASLRGGYGYTF. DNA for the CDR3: TGTGCCAGCCTTAGGGGGGGGTATGGCTACACCTTC.

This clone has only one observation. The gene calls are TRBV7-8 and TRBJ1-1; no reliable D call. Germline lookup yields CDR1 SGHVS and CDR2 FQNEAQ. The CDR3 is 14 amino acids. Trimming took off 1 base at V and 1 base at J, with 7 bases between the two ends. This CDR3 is CASSLEGRNTEAFF. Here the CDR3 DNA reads TGTGCCAGCAGCTTAGAAGGGAGGAACACTGAAGCTTTCTTT.

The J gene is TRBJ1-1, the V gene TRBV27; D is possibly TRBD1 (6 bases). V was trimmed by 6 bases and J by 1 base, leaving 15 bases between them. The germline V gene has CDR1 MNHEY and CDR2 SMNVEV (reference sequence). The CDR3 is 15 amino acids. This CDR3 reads CASREVGGRNTEAFF. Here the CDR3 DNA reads TGTGCCAGCAGAGAGGTGGGGGGCAGGAACACTGAAGCTTTCTTT.

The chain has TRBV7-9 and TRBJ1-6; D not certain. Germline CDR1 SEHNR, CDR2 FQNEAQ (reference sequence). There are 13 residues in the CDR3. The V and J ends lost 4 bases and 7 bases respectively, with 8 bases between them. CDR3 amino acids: CASSSPHNSPLHF. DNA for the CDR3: TGTGCCAGCAGCTCCCCCCACAATTCACCCCTCCACTTT.

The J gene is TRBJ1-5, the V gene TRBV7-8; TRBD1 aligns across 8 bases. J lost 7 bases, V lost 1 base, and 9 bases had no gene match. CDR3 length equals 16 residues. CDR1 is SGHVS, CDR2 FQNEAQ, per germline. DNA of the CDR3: TGTGCCAGCAGCTTAGAGAGACAGGGGTTCAGACAGCCCCAGCATTTT. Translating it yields CASSLERQGFRQPQHF. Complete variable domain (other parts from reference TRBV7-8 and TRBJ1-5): GAGVSQSPRYKVAKRGQDVALRCDPISGHVSLFWYQQALGQGPEFLTYFQNEAQLDKSGLPSDRFFAERPEGSVSTLKIQRTQQEDSAVYLCASSLERQGFRQPQHFGDGTRLSIL.

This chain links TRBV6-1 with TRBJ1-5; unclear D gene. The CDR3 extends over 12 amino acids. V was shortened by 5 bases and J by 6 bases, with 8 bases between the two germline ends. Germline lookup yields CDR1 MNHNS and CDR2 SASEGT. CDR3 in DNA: TGTGCCAGCAGTTATACGGGTCAGCCCCAGCATTTT. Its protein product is CASSYTGQPQHF.

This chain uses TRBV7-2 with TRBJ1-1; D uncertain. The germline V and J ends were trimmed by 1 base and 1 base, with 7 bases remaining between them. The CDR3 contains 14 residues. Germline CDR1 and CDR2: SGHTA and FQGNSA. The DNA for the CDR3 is TGTGCCAGCAGCTTAGGAGCGGCGAACACTGAAGCTTTCTTT. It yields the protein CASSLGAANTEAFF.

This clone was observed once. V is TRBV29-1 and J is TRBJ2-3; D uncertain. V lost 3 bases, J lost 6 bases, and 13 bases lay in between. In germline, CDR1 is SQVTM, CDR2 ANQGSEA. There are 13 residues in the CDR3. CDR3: CSVDGWVGDTQYF. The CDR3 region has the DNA TGCAGCGTTGACGGCTGGGTGGGCGATACGCAGTATTTT.

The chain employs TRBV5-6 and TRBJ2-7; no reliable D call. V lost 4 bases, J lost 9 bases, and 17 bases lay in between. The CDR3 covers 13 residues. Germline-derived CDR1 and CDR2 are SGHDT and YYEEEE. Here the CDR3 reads CASSLMTALGQYF. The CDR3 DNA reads TGTGCCAGCAGCCTGATGACGGCTTTAGGGCAGTACTTC.

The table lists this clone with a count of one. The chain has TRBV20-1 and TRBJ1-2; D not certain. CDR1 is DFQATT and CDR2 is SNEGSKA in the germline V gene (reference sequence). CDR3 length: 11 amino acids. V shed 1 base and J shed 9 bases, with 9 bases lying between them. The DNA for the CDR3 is TGCAGTGCTAGAGCGGGAAGGAGCTACACCTTC. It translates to CSARAGRSYTF.

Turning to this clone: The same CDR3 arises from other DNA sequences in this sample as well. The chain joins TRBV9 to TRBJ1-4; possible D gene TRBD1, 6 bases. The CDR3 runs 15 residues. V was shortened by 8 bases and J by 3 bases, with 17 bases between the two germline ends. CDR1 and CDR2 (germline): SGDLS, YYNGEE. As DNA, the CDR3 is TGTGCCAGTTCGGTACAGGGAACGGCTAATGAAAAACTGTTTTTT. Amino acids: CASSVQGTANEKLFF.

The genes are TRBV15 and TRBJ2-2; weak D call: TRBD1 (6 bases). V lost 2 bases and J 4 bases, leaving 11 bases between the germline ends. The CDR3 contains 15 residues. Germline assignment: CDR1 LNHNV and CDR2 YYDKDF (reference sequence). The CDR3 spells CATSRTTGSTGELFF. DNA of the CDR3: TGTGCCACCAGCAGAACAACAGGGAGCACCGGGGAGCTGTTTTTT.

The CDR3, as DNA: TGTGCCAGCTCACCAGGGGACTGGACCGGGGAGCTGTTTTTT. It specifies CASSPGDWTGELFF. The chain combines TRBV18 with TRBJ2-2; D may be TRBD2 (6 bases). This CDR3 is 14 amino acids long. V was pared by 2 bases and J by 5 bases, with 9 bases between. Per germline, CDR1 KGHSH and CDR2 LQKENI.

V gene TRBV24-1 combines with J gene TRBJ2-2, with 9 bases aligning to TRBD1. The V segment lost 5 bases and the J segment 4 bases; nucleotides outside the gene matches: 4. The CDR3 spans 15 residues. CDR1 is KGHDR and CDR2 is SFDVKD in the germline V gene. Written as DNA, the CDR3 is TGTGCCACCAGTGCGACAGGGGGTATCACCGGGGAGCTGTTTTTT. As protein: CATSATGGITGELFF.

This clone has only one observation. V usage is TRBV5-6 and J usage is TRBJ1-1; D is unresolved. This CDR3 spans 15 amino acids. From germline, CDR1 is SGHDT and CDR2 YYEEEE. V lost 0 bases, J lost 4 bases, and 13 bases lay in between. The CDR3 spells CASSLVDTQATEAFF. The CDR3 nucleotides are TGTGCCAGCAGCTTGGTAGACACCCAGGCCACTGAAGCTTTCTTT.

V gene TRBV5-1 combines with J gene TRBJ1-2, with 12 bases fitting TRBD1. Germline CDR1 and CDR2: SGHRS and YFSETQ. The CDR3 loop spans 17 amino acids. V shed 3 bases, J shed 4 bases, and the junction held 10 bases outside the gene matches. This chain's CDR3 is CASSSDPLGQGAYGYTF. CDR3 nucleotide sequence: TGCGCCAGCAGCTCGGACCCACTGGGACAGGGGGCCTATGGCTACACCTTC.

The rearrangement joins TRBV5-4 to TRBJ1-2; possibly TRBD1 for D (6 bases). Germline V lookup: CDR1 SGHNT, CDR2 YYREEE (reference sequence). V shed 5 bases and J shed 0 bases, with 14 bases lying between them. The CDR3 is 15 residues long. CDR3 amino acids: CASSLGDRPNYGYTF. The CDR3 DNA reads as TGTGCCAGCAGTCTCGGCGACAGGCCTAACTATGGCTACACCTTC.

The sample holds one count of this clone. CDR3 sequence reads: CASSSPPASGDHTDTQYF. The CDR3, as DNA: TGTGCCAGCTCCTCCCCCCCGGCTAGCGGGGACCACACAGATACGCAGTATTTT. The chain employs TRBV7-9 and TRBJ2-3; 9 nucleotides agree with TRBD2. Trimming removed 8 bases from V and 2 bases from J; junction bases left unmatched: 17. CDR1 and CDR2 (germline): SEHNR, FQNEAQ (reference sequence). The CDR3 spans 18 residues.

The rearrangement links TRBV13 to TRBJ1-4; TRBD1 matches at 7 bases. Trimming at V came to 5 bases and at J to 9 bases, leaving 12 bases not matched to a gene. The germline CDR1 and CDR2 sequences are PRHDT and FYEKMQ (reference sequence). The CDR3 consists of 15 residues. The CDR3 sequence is CASSQTRGGRKKLFF. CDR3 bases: TGTGCCAGCAGCCAGACCAGGGGGGGAAGGAAAAAACTGTTTTTT. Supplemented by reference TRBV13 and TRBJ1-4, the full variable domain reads AAGVIQSPRHLIKEKRETATLKCYPIPRHDTVYWYQQGPGQDPQFLISFYEKMQSDKGSIPDRFSAQQFSDYHSELNMSSLELGDSALYFCASSQTRGGRKKLFFGSGTQLSVL.

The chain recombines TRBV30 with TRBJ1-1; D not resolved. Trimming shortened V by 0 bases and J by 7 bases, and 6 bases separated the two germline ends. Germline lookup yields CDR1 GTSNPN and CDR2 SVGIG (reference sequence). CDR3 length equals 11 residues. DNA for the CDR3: TGTGCCTGGAGTGTACAGTTTGAAGCTTTCTTT. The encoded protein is CAWSVQFEAFF.

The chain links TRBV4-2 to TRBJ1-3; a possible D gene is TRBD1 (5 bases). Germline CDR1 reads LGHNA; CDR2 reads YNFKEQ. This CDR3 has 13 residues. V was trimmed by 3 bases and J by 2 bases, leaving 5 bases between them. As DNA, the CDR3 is TGTGCCAGCAGCCAGGGGGCTGGAAACACCATATATTTT. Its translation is CASSQGAGNTIYF.

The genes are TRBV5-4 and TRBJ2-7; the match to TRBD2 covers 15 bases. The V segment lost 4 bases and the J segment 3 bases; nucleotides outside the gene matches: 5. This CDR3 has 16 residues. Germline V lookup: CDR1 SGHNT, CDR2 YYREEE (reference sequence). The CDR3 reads CASSGGLAGGYYEQYF. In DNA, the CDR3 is TGTGCCAGCAGCGGGGGACTAGCGGGGGGCTACTACGAGCAGTACTTC.

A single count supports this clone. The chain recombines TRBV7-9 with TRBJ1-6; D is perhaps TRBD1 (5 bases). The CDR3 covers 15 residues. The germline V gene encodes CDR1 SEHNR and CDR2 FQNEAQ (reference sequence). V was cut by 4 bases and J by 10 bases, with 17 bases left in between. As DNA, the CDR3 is TGTGCCAGCAGCTGGGGACCGCGCAGGAGCTCACCCCTCCACTTT. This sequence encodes CASSWGPRRSSPLHF.

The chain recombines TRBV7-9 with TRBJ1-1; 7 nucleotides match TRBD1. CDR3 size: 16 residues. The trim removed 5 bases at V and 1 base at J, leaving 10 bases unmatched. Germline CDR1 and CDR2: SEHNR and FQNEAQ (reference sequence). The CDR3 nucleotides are TGTGCCAGCAGCGTATGGGGGAGGGGGCGGAACACTGAAGCTTTCTTT. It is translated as CASSVWGRGRNTEAFF.

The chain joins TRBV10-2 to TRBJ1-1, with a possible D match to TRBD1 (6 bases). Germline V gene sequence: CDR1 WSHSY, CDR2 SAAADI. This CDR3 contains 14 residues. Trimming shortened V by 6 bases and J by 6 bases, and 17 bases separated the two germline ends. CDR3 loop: CASRGAGGSAEAFF. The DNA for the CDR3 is TGCGCCAGCAGGGGGGCTGGGGGGAGCGCTGAAGCTTTCTTT.